The entry below gives a single T cell receptor (beta chain) sequence along with its context. It lacks a known antigen. Per-nucleotide qualities are absent, and no much larger clonotype sits a single base away. The library relied on the immunoSEQ multiplex PCR assay. This is the immuneACCESS table as TCRdb keeps it, with only in-frame sequences that have V and J called. A part of the clones is gone; compared with another copy, unresolved V genes explain less than half, and the rest is unexplained. This sample lists roughly 82,000 clones; over 90% were detected once. More than 0.35% of the sample is held by the ten biggest clonotypes. This entry belongs to a study of technical replicates of blood from a handful of donors (dated 2017 in TCRdb). From a lookup of the germline V gene (reference sequence), CDR1 and CDR2 are LNHNV and YYDKDF. The V end loses 0 bases and the J end loses 6 bases, and a stretch of 15 bases separates them. The CDR3 contains 16 residues, cysteine and phenylalanine counted. Here the CDR3 DNA is all that survives: 48 bases in frame from base 1.

This sequence uses TRBV15 and TRBJ2-1; TRBD1 is a possible D gene, resting on 5 matching bases. The sample was T cells isolated from PBMCs. The clonotype originates from a human donor in good health. This receptor has the CDR3 CATSRDSGSEANEQFF. The sequenced DNA: TGTGCCACCAGCAGAGATTCAGGGTCCGAGGCCAATGAGCAGTTCTTC.